A selection of T cell receptor beta chains follows, all from one sample in a study of cytomegalovirus exposure and HLA in healthy donors. TCRdb's copy holds only in-frame clones and misses some; the assay was immunoSEQ multiplex PCR. The sample consists of tens of thousands of clones, approximately 83% of them appearing once. Specimen: PBMCs. The origin of the receptors is a man in his fifties or sixties in good health and CMV-seronegative. The conserved cysteine and the conserved F or W are not part of the CDR3 here. Size is omitted from some rows. Given values are once, few, many or a class for expanded clones.

length: 14; V: TRBV4-3; size: few; CDR3: ASSDGGAFYGNTIY
length: 12; V: TRBV7-9; size: NA; CDR3: ASSLATGTYEQY
length: 10; V: TRBV29-1; size: NA; CDR3: SAMVGGRTQY
length: 13; V: TRBV19; size: NA; CDR3: ASSKADSGANVLT
length: 10; V: TRBV18; size: NA; CDR3: ASSPDQETQY
length: 18; V: TRBV10-1; size: NA; CDR3: ASSDFWLAVVSIWSETQY
length: 12; V: TRBV6-1; size: NA; CDR3: ASNSKHSNQPQH
length: 14; V: TRBV4-3; size: NA; CDR3: ASSQDPLIGGGELF
length: 11; V: TRBV28; size: NA; CDR3: ATATGPTYEQY
length: 14; V: TRBV5-4; size: once; CDR3: ASSLGAQGDTGELF
length: 14; V: TRBV4-2; size: once; CDR3: ASSHHGGQGNSPLH
length: 8; V: TRBV19; size: once; CDR3: ASILYEQY
length: 16; V: TRBV6-1; size: NA; CDR3: ASSDARDRGGSNSPLH
length: 12; V: TRBV14; size: NA; CDR3: ASSQLFEGGTQY
length: 10; V: TRBV28; size: NA; CDR3: ASSLQVTEQF
length: 10; V: TRBV28; size: NA; CDR3: AAREADTEAF
length: 10; V: TRBV19; size: once; CDR3: ASSLDIGELF
length: 10; V: TRBV10-3; size: NA; CDR3: AISERRGEQY